These 21 T cell receptor beta chains were all obtained from the same sample, sequenced in a study of OX40 agonist ivuxolimab in advanced cancers. Receptors were amplified or captured by the immunoSEQ multiplex PCR assay. The source is immuneACCESS, and TCRdb retained only in-frame sequences with V and J called. Part of the clones is not carried over; for the studies checked, unresolved V genes explain less than half of this, and the remainder is unexplained. Counted in this sample were 98,000 or so clones; approximately 80% of them appeared once. The biggest ten clones account for about 1.6% of the sample. The material was CD4+ or CD8+ T cells sorted from blood, obtained in a trial of the OX40 agonist ivuxolimab. The receptors were sampled from an adult with an advanced solid tumor such as melanoma, head and neck, liver or kidney cancer.

The table lists this clone with a few counts. V and J are TRBV5-4 and TRBJ1-2, with 10 bases aligning to TRBD1. Germline V CDR1 and CDR2: SGHNT, YYREEE (reference sequence). This CDR3 spans 15 amino acids. V lost 4 bases and J lost 2; bases outside the gene matches: 5. The DNA of the CDR3 is TGTGCCAGCAGCCGACTGGACAGGGGGAACTATGGCTACACCTTC. It encodes CASSRLDRGNYGYTF.

This clone was recorded only once. The V and J genes are TRBV29-1 and TRBJ2-7; the match to TRBD1 covers 10 bases. This CDR3 is 16 amino acids long. Trimming removed 4 bases from V and 5 bases from J; junction bases left unmatched: 14. The germline V gene encodes CDR1 SQVTM and CDR2 ANQGSEA. Here the CDR3 reads CSVASPKGQGSHEQYF. For the CDR3, the DNA is TGCAGCGTTGCAAGCCCAAAGGGACAGGGGTCCCACGAGCAGTACTTC.

This clone was seen more than once but under ten times. The chain recombines TRBV5-1 with TRBJ2-1; 12 bases match TRBD2. Germline CDR1 SGHRS, CDR2 YFSETQ. Trimming cost V 0 bases and J 3 bases; bases outside gene matches: 7. The CDR3 is 18 amino acids. The DNA of the CDR3 is TGCGCCAGCAGCTTGGAGGCTAGCGGGGGGGACATCTACAATGAGCAGTTCTTC. This codes for CASSLEASGGDIYNEQFF.

The chain joins TRBV6-4 to TRBJ2-2, with a weak D call TRBD2 (6 bases). Germline loops: CDR1 MRHNA, CDR2 SNTAGT. Trimming took off 4 bases at V and 6 bases at J, with 12 bases between the two ends. This CDR3 region has 14 residues. CDR3 residues: CASSGSGSAGELFF. As DNA, the CDR3 is TGTGCCAGCAGTGGGTCCGGGAGTGCCGGGGAGCTGTTTTTT.

The chain joins TRBV7-9 to TRBJ2-3; D may correspond to TRBD1 or TRBD2 (5 bases each). Trimming removed 5 bases at V and 11 bases at J, with 11 bases between. CDR3 length: 11 amino acids. Germline assignment: CDR1 SEHNR and CDR2 FQNEAQ (reference sequence). The CDR3 sequence is CASSQGDLQYF. CDR3 nucleotide sequence: TGTGCCAGCAGCCAAGGGGACCTGCAGTATTTT.

The sample holds a few counts of this clone. V is TRBV27 and J is TRBJ2-1, with 12 bases fitting TRBD2. V was pared by 0 bases and J by 9 bases, with 6 bases of the junction left unmatched. Germline V CDR1 and CDR2: MNHEY, SMNVEV (reference sequence). The length of the CDR3 is 16 residues. CDR3 coding DNA: TGTGCCAGCAGTTTATCGCCTAGCGGGGGGGCGAGTGAGCAGTTCTTC. The encoded protein is CASSLSPSGGASEQFF.

V and J are TRBV30 and TRBJ2-7; the D is unclear. V was cut by 0 bases and J by 5 bases, with 14 bases left in between. The germline V gene encodes CDR1 GTSNPN and CDR2 SVGIG (reference sequence). CDR3 size: 14 residues. The CDR3 DNA follows: TGTGCCTGGAGTGTAGGTAGTACATGGAACGAGCAGTACTTC. Translated, it gives CAWSVGSTWNEQYF. The full variable domain, in which reference TRBV30 and TRBJ2-7 provide the parts outside the CDR3, is SQTIHQWPATLVQPVGSPLSLECTVEGTSNPNLYWYRQAAGRGLQLLFYSVGIGQISSEVPQNLSASRPQDRQFILSSKKLLLSDSGFYLCAWSVGSTWNEQYFGPGTRLTVT.

As for this clone: The germline gene is not matched at one end of the junction; a read error may be the cause. This rearrangement joins TRBV11-2 to TRBJ2-1; possibly TRBD1 for D (7 bases). Germline lookup yields CDR1 SGHAT and CDR2 FQNNGV. This CDR3 comprises 15 residues. The CDR3 region has the DNA TGTGTCAGCAGCTTGGCAGGGGGGATTTGGGTTGAGCAGTTCTTC. Translation gives CVSSLAGGIWVEQFF.

The chain combines TRBV10-3 with TRBJ1-5; 11 bases match TRBD1. The germline V gene encodes CDR1 ENHRY and CDR2 SYGVKD. The V and J ends lost 3 bases and 6 bases, in that order; junction bases with no gene match: 7. CDR3 length equals 16 residues. The CDR3 region is CAISDSGTGGSQPQHF. For the CDR3, the DNA is TGTGCCATCAGTGACTCCGGGACAGGGGGAAGTCAGCCCCAGCATTTT.

A few counts support this clone. V gene TRBV15 combines with J gene TRBJ2-1, with D maybe TRBD2 (5 bases). The CDR3 has 11 amino acids. The V and J ends lost 4 bases and 10 bases respectively, with 8 bases between them. Germline CDR1 and CDR2: LNHNV and YYDKDF (reference sequence). The CDR3 reads CATSISGEQFF. Here the CDR3 DNA reads TGTGCCACCAGCATCTCGGGAGAGCAGTTCTTC.

This sequence joins TRBV7-2 and TRBJ2-7; D unclear. The CDR3 loop spans 12 amino acids. Germline CDR1 reads SGHTA; CDR2 reads FQGNSA. V dropped 3 bases and J dropped 3 bases, with 6 bases sitting between them. In DNA form, the CDR3 reads TGTGCCAGCAGCTTTGAGATCTACGAGCAGTACTTC. Its translation is CASSFEIYEQYF.

The gene calls are TRBV7-4 and TRBJ2-1, with D perhaps matching TRBD1 (6 bases). Trimming pared 5 bases from V and 5 bases from J, leaving 19 bases between. This CDR3 comprises 16 residues. Germline loops: CDR1 SGHVT, CDR2 SQSDAQ. The CDR3, as DNA: TGTGCCAGCAGCCACCATTGGCAGGGGAGACACAATGAGCAGTTCTTC. Its protein is CASSHHWQGRHNEQFF. Full variable domain (missing parts from reference TRBV7-4 and TRBJ2-1): GAGVSQSPRYKVAKRGRDVALRCDSISGHVTLYWYRQTLGQGSEVLTYSQSDAQRDKSGRPSGRFSAERPERSVSTLKIQRTEQGDSAVYLCASSHHWQGRHNEQFFGPGTRLTVL.

V gene TRBV18 combines with J gene TRBJ1-4; no clear D gene. Germline lookup yields CDR1 KGHSH and CDR2 LQKENI. This CDR3 is built from 15 residues. V lost 4 bases and J 8 bases, leaving 17 bases between the germline ends. The CDR3 DNA follows: TGTGCCAGCTCACTCAACGGGGTAATAAGCGAAAAACTGTTTTTT. Protein sequence: CASSLNGVISEKLFF.

This sequence joins TRBV6-1 and TRBJ1-5; 12 nucleotides agree with TRBD1. Germline CDR1 MNHNS, CDR2 SASEGT. The CDR3 length is 15 residues. After removal of 5 bases from V and 7 bases from J, the junction contained 6 bases not matched to a gene. CDR3: CASSPGQGANQPQHF. The CDR3 DNA follows: TGTGCCAGCAGTCCGGGACAGGGGGCGAACCAGCCCCAGCATTTT.

This clone showed up just once. The chain links TRBV4-2 to TRBJ2-2, with D possibly being TRBD1 (6 bases). V lost 0 bases and J 4 bases, leaving 15 bases between the germline ends. The CDR3 is 17 residues long. CDR1 LGHNA and CDR2 YNFKEQ come from the germline V gene. The CDR3 protein is CASSQDPGETGTGELFF. The CDR3, as DNA: TGTGCCAGCAGCCAAGATCCAGGGGAAACGGGCACCGGGGAGCTGTTTTTT.

The J gene is TRBJ2-1, the V gene TRBV6-5, with 9 bases fitting TRBD1. V shed 4 bases and J 6 bases; nucleotides not matched to a gene: 7. CDR3 size: 15 residues. Germline V lookup: CDR1 MNHEY, CDR2 SVGAGI. The CDR3 reads CASSSGTGRPNEQFF. The CDR3 DNA follows: TGTGCCAGCAGTTCCGGGACAGGGAGGCCCAATGAGCAGTTCTTC.

This clone was found once. The gene calls are TRBV28 and TRBJ2-5; D gene ambiguous. There are 13 residues in the CDR3. Germline V gives CDR1 MDHEN, CDR2 SYDVKM. V gave up 6 bases and J gave up 0 bases, with 8 bases separating them. CDR3 loop: CASSRTDQETQYF. In DNA, the CDR3 is TGTGCCAGCAGCCGGACCGACCAAGAGACCCAGTACTTC. The full variable domain, rest sourced from reference TRBV28 and TRBJ2-5, is DVKVTQSSRYLVKRTGEKVFLECVQDMDHENMFWYRQDPGLGLRLIYFSYDVKMKEKGDIPEGYSVSREKKERFSLILESASTNQTSMYLCASSRTDQETQYFGPGTRLLVL.

This clone came up once. The chain carries TRBV11-3 and TRBJ2-5; D is unresolved. The CDR3 length is 13 residues. V lost 0 bases and J 6 bases, leaving 8 bases between the germline ends. Germline V gives CDR1 SGHNT, CDR2 YENEEA. DNA for the CDR3: TGTGCCAGCAGCTTAGATGTGGGAAAGACCCAGTACTTC. Translation gives CASSLDVGKTQYF.

V gene TRBV5-6 combines with J gene TRBJ1-2; D is uncertain. Germline V gene lookup returns CDR1 SGHDT and CDR2 YYEEEE. This CDR3 has 12 amino acids. The V and J ends lost 4 bases and 8 bases respectively, with 12 bases between them. The DNA of the CDR3 is TGTGCCAGCAGCGCCGACGCCGGCGGCTACACCTTC. Its translation: CASSADAGGYTF. Using reference TRBV5-6 and TRBJ1-2 for the parts outside the CDR3, the full variable domain is DAGVTQSPTHLIKTRGQQVTLRCSPKSGHDTVSWYQQALGQGPQFIFQYYEEEERQRGNFPDRFSGHQFPNYSSELNVNALLLGDSALYLCASSADAGGYTFGSGTRLTVV.

The rearrangement links TRBV4-3 to TRBJ2-1, with 10 bases aligning to TRBD2. CDR3 length: 17 amino acids. Germline V gene sequence: CDR1 LGHNA, CDR2 YSLEER. Trimming removed 2 bases from V and 5 bases from J; junction bases left unmatched: 9. The CDR3 bases are TGCGCCAGCAGCCAACAAGAAACTAGCGGGACTAACAATGAGCAGTTCTTC. This translates into CASSQQETSGTNNEQFF.

This chain uses TRBV2 with TRBJ2-5; D is uncertain. V lost 4 bases and J 2 bases, leaving 8 bases between the germline ends. The CDR3 is made up of 13 amino acids. Germline CDR1 reads SNHLY; CDR2 reads FYNNEI. In DNA, the CDR3 is TGTGCCAGCAGTGGATTAGCACAAGAGACCCAGTACTTC. It specifies CASSGLAQETQYF.